The 31 T cell receptor beta chains given below trace back to one sample, sequenced in a study of T cells after yellow fever vaccination. TCRdb ran MiXCR on the 5' RACE reads and lists one entry per CDR3 protein. The sample carries more than 200,000 distinct CDR3 sequences, more than 3.5% recorded once. The sample in question was PBMCs, obtained 15 days after the yellow fever booster vaccination. The receptors were gathered from a man aged 18 to 30 who received the YFV17D yellow fever vaccine.

This clonotype came up many times. The chain carries TRBV5-6 and TRBJ1-2, with D hard to call. CDR3 length equals 11 residues. V was trimmed by 4 bases and J by 2 bases, leaving 3 bases between them. Germline V gene sequence: CDR1 SGHDT, CDR2 YYEEEE. The CDR3 region has the DNA TGTGCCAGCAGCGGCAACTATGGCTACACCTTC. Amino acids: CASSGNYGYTF. Drawing the rest from reference TRBV5-6 and TRBJ1-2, the complete variable domain is DAGVTQSPTHLIKTRGQQVTLRCSPKSGHDTVSWYQQALGQGPQFIFQYYEEEERQRGNFPDRFSGHQFPNYSSELNVNALLLGDSALYLCASSGNYGYTFGSGTRLTVV.

This clonotype was found many times. V is TRBV7-8 and J is TRBJ1-6; 7 positions agree with TRBD1. CDR3 length: 14 residues. Germline CDR1 reads SGHVS; CDR2 reads FQNEAQ. V gave up 5 bases and J gave up 8 bases; unmatched junction bases: 6. This CDR3 reads CASSMTGRYSPLHF. In DNA form, the CDR3 reads TGTGCCAGCAGCATGACAGGGAGGTATTCACCCCTCCACTTT.

This clonotype was seen at least ten times. This chain links TRBV29-1 with TRBJ2-3; 9 nucleotides match TRBD2. Germline-derived CDR1 and CDR2 are SQVTM and ANQGSEA. The CDR3 runs 14 residues. CDR3 nucleotides: TGCAGTCTAGCGGGAATAACTAACACAGATACGCAGTATTTT. Translation gives CSLAGITNTDTQYF.

In its sample, this clonotype was seen many times. The chain is built from TRBV20-1 and TRBJ1-1, with unresolved D. Trimming stripped 3 bases from V and 3 bases from J, with 14 bases between. Germline values: CDR1 DFQATT, CDR2 SNEGSKA (reference sequence). This CDR3 has 14 residues. In DNA form, the CDR3 reads TGCAGTGCTAGTTGGGTCCAAGTACACACTGAAGCTTTCTTT. This sequence encodes CSASWVQVHTEAFF.

This clonotype was recorded at least ten times. The V and J genes are TRBV28 and TRBJ2-5; D remains ambiguous. This CDR3 spans 12 amino acids. Trimming stripped 5 bases from V and 5 bases from J, with 9 bases between. Germline V gene data show CDR1 as MDHEN and CDR2 as SYDVKM. The CDR3 region is CASSTTQETQYF. In DNA, the CDR3 is TGTGCCAGCAGTACGACCCAGGAGACCCAGTACTTC.

This clonotype was observed at least ten times. The V gene is TRBV12-3 or TRBV12-4, the J gene TRBJ1-1; D call uncertain. The CDR3 length is 13 residues. Trimming shortened V by 4 bases and J by 2 bases, and 8 bases separated the two germline ends. The CDR3 DNA is TGTGCCAGCAGTTCGGAGCTTAACACTGAAGCTTTCTTT. Translation: CASSSELNTEAFF.

This clonotype has at least ten counts. This chain links TRBV5-1 with TRBJ1-2; 10 bases fit TRBD1. V shed 3 bases and J 8 bases; nucleotides not matched to a gene: 16. This CDR3 region has 17 residues. The germline V gene encodes CDR1 SGHRS and CDR2 YFSETQ. CDR3 protein: CASSWTGTGALGDGYTF. The CDR3 coding sequence is TGCGCCAGCAGCTGGACTGGGACAGGGGCCCTAGGAGACGGCTACACCTTC. The full variable domain, in which reference TRBV5-1 and TRBJ1-2 provide the parts outside the CDR3, is KAGVTQTPRYLIKTRGQQVTLSCSPISGHRSVSWYQQTPGQGLQFLFEYFSETQRNKGNFPGRFSGRQFSNSRSEMNVSTLELGDSALYLCASSWTGTGALGDGYTFGSGTRLTVV.

This clonotype was detected many times. The rearrangement uses TRBV5-1 and TRBJ2-3; 10 nucleotides match TRBD1. The CDR3 consists of 15 residues. CDR1 and CDR2 from the germline V gene are SGHRS and YFSETQ. With 6 bases clipped from V and 2 bases from J, the junction kept 6 bases outside the gene matches. Written as DNA, the CDR3 is TGCGCCAGCACGACAGGGGGCTTCTACACAGATACGCAGTATTTT. As protein: CASTTGGFYTDTQYF.

This clonotype has ten or more counts. The V call is TRBV9, the J call TRBJ2-3; 10 nucleotides line up with TRBD2. The CDR3 is made up of 15 amino acids. The J segment lost 4 bases and the V segment lost 0 bases, leaving 2 bases of the junction unmatched. Germline V gene lookup returns CDR1 SGDLS and CDR2 YYNGEE. CDR3 amino acids: CASSVGGLAADTQYF. CDR3 in DNA: TGTGCCAGCAGCGTAGGTGGACTAGCGGCAGATACGCAGTATTTT.

In its sample, this clonotype was seen many times. The rearrangement uses TRBV4-2 and TRBJ2-3; D is perhaps TRBD1 or TRBD2 (5 bases each). The CDR3 has 15 residues. V lost 0 bases and J 7 bases, leaving 14 bases between the germline ends. The germline V gene has CDR1 LGHNA and CDR2 YNFKEQ. The CDR3 coding sequence is TGTGCCAGCAGCCAAGATAGGGGACGAGAGTATACGCAGTATTTT. As protein: CASSQDRGREYTQYF.

This clonotype has at least ten counts. The genes are TRBV24-1 and TRBJ2-5; maybe TRBD1 (5 bases). CDR1 KGHDR and CDR2 SFDVKD come from the germline V gene. Between the trimmed V and J ends, which lost 3 bases and 4 bases, there was a span of 8 bases. CDR3 size: 13 residues. CDR3: CATSDHTGETQYF. Here the CDR3 DNA reads TGTGCCACCAGTGATCATACAGGAGAGACCCAGTACTTC.

There are many counts of this clonotype. The chain is built from TRBV20-1 and TRBJ1-4; 8 nucleotides align to TRBD1. This CDR3 has 14 amino acids. Germline-derived CDR1 and CDR2 are DFQATT and SNEGSKA (reference sequence). With V trimmed by 0 bases and J by 5 bases, 2 bases remained unmatched. The CDR3 spells CSARDNRGNEKLFF. The CDR3 nucleotides read TGCAGTGCTAGAGATAACAGGGGGAATGAAAAACTGTTTTTT.

This clonotype was seen a handful of times. This chain uses TRBV18 with TRBJ2-1; TRBD1 agrees at 8 bases. CDR3 length: 16 amino acids. CDR1 and CDR2 from the germline V gene are KGHSH and LQKENI. The V gene end was trimmed by 4 bases and the J gene end by 3 bases; junction bases not matched to a gene: 8. The CDR3 loop is CASSQNGGTGYNEQFF. The CDR3 bases are TGTGCCAGCTCACAAAACGGCGGGACAGGCTACAATGAGCAGTTCTTC.

This clonotype was counted many times. The chain recombines TRBV11-2 with TRBJ1-1; no clear D. Germline CDR1 and CDR2: SGHAT and FQNNGV. This CDR3 has 13 amino acids. V gave up 4 bases and J gave up 0 bases, with 6 bases separating them. CDR3 sequence: CASSSQMNTEAFF. The CDR3 DNA follows: TGTGCCAGCAGCTCACAGATGAACACTGAAGCTTTCTTT.

In its sample, this clonotype was seen many times. The chain has TRBV5-1 and TRBJ2-2; 7 bases match TRBD2. The CDR3 covers 14 residues. Per the germline V gene, CDR1 is SGHRS and CDR2 is YFSETQ. Unmatched junction bases numbered 4, after V lost 4 bases and J lost 4 bases. The CDR3 region has the DNA TGCGCCAGCAGCGCCGGGGGGAGCACCGGGGAGCTGTTTTTT. This gives the protein CASSAGGSTGELFF.

This clonotype was counted at least ten times. The rearrangement links TRBV7-9 to TRBJ2-2; D tentatively reads TRBD1 or TRBD2 (7 bases each). The germline CDR1 and CDR2 sequences are SEHNR and FQNEAQ (reference sequence). V was pared by 6 bases and J by 5 bases, with 13 bases between. This CDR3 contains 14 residues. The CDR3 DNA reads TGTGCCAGCAGGACAGGGCGGGAGACCGGGGAGCTGTTTTTT. This sequence encodes CASRTGRETGELFF.

This clonotype was seen at least ten times. This CDR3 is CASSAAQGGATDTQYF. CDR3 nucleotide sequence: TGTGCCAGCAGCGCCGCACAGGGAGGGGCGACAGATACGCAGTATTTT. This sequence joins TRBV7-9 and TRBJ2-3, with D tentatively TRBD2 (7 bases). The V and J ends lost 5 bases and 3 bases respectively, with 18 bases between them. The CDR3 extends over 16 amino acids. Germline CDR1 reads SEHNR; CDR2 reads FQNEAQ (reference sequence).

This clonotype was observed many times. This chain links TRBV6-6 with TRBJ1-2; possible D gene TRBD1, 6 bases. CDR1 and CDR2 from the germline V gene are MNHNY and SVGAGI (reference sequence). The V and J ends lost 3 bases and 0 bases respectively, with 14 bases between them. The CDR3 totals 16 residues. As DNA, the CDR3 is TGTGCCAGCAGTTATCCTTGGACAGTAGCTAACTATGGCTACACCTTC. This codes for CASSYPWTVANYGYTF.

This clonotype was counted many times. This sequence joins TRBV4-1 and TRBJ2-3; TRBD2 agrees at 7 bases. J gave up 6 bases and V 3 bases, and 12 bases lay outside the gene matches. The CDR3 sequence is 16 residues long. CDR1 is MGHRA, CDR2 YSYEKL, per germline. This CDR3 reads CASSQRTAGPGDTQYF. As DNA, the CDR3 is TGCGCCAGCAGCCAGAGAACAGCGGGGCCTGGGGATACGCAGTATTTT.

This clonotype was counted ten times or more. This sequence joins TRBV7-6 and TRBJ2-3; D uncertain. The CDR3 extends over 12 amino acids. Germline assignment: CDR1 SGHVS and CDR2 FNYEAQ. The V gene lost 4 bases and the J gene lost 4 bases, with 6 bases spanning the gap. CDR3 DNA sequence: TGTGCCAGCAGCTCGGTTTCAGATACGCAGTATTTT. Amino acids: CASSSVSDTQYF.

At least ten counts were recorded for this clonotype. The V gene is TRBV5-1, the J gene TRBJ1-4; 9 nucleotides agree with TRBD1. Germline CDR1 is SGHRS and CDR2 is YFSETQ. V lost 4 bases to trimming and J lost 0 bases; unmatched junction nucleotides: 4. The CDR3 runs 16 residues. This CDR3 reads CASSPGQGPTNEKLFF. CDR3 nucleotides: TGCGCCAGCAGCCCGGGACAGGGACCAACTAATGAAAAACTGTTTTTT.

Many counts were recorded for this clonotype. The chain links TRBV7-2 to TRBJ2-7; weak D call: TRBD1 (6 bases). Germline-derived CDR1 and CDR2 are SGHTA and FQGNSA. The CDR3 is 13 amino acids. Trimming removed 5 bases at V and 5 bases at J, with 13 bases between. The CDR3 region is CASSPDSLDEQYF. The CDR3 DNA reads as TGTGCCAGCAGCCCGGACAGTTTGGACGAGCAGTACTTC.

This clonotype was seen at least ten times. The CDR3, as DNA: TGTGCCAGCAGTGAAGAGAGGGGGGCTAGCGGGAAAACCGGGGAGCTGTTTTTT. Protein product: CASSEERGASGKTGELFF. The chain uses TRBV6-1 and TRBJ2-2, with 9 bases aligning to TRBD2. The V segment lost 1 base and the J segment 5 bases; nucleotides outside the gene matches: 11. In germline, CDR1 is MNHNS, CDR2 SASEGT. The CDR3 is 18 residues long.

This clonotype was seen at least ten times. The chain uses TRBV7-9 and TRBJ1-2; TRBD1 might be the D (5 bases). This CDR3 has 14 residues. The V and J ends lost 5 bases and 4 bases respectively, with 14 bases between them. Germline V lookup: CDR1 SEHNR, CDR2 FQNEAQ (reference sequence). CDR3 bases: TGTGCCAGCAGCCCTCCCGGGGGGTTCTATGGCTACACCTTC. As protein: CASSPPGGFYGYTF.

As concerns this clonotype: A clone one base away is much larger, so this may be a read error. The chain carries TRBV7-3 and TRBJ1-2; maybe TRBD1 (6 bases). The CDR3 has 15 residues. Germline V gives CDR1 SGHTA, CDR2 FQGTGA. The CDR3: CASSPRAGAPYGYNF. The CDR3 DNA reads TGTGCCAGCAGCCCCCGGGCAGGGGCGCCCTATGGCTACAACTTC.

In its sample, this clonotype was seen many times. The chain has TRBV20-1 and TRBJ2-3; a weak D match, TRBD2 (6 bases). The CDR3 contains 15 residues. V was shortened by 2 bases and J by 6 bases, with 18 bases between the two germline ends. Germline V CDR1 and CDR2: DFQATT, SNEGSKA (reference sequence). In nucleotides, the CDR3 is TGCAGTGCTAGACGGGACGGGGGATTAGTGGATACGCAGTATTTT. Translating gives CSARRDGGLVDTQYF.

The sample holds many counts of this clonotype. CDR3 loop: CASSFSSALNIQYF. DNA for the CDR3: TGTGCCAGCAGTTTCTCATCAGCCTTAAACATTCAGTACTTC. J is TRBJ2-4 and V is TRBV12-3 or TRBV12-4; no definite D call. Trimming took off 3 bases at V and 6 bases at J, with 12 bases between the two ends. This CDR3 has 14 residues.

This clonotype has ten or more counts. The J gene is TRBJ2-1, the V gene TRBV6-2 or TRBV6-3, with D possibly TRBD1 on 5 matching bases. This CDR3 is 11 amino acids long. CDR1 is MNHEY and CDR2 is SVGEGT in the germline V gene. Deletions cut 2 bases from V and 11 bases from J, with 7 bases between. Written as DNA, the CDR3 is TGTGCCAGCAGTTACGACAGCAAGCAGTTCTTC. Translation: CASSYDSKQFF.

This clonotype was detected many times. DNA of the CDR3: TGTGCCAGCGGTAGGGGGCCGAACACTGAAGCTTTCTTT. Protein sequence: CASGRGPNTEAFF. V gene TRBV7-6 combines with J gene TRBJ1-1; TRBD1 agrees at 7 bases. The CDR3 is made up of 13 amino acids. CDR1 is SGHVS, CDR2 FNYEAQ, per germline. V dropped 8 bases and J dropped 1; count of bases not matched to a gene: 4.

This clonotype was detected ten times or more. The chain is built from TRBV13 and TRBJ2-6; D gene unclear. Trimming cost V 6 bases and J 0 bases, with 6 bases left between them. The germline CDR1 and CDR2 sequences are PRHDT and FYEKMQ (reference sequence). The length of the CDR3 is 14 residues. This CDR3 is CASRGFSGANVLTF. As DNA, the CDR3 is TGTGCCAGCAGGGGGTTCTCTGGGGCCAACGTCCTGACTTTC.

This clonotype came up many times. The J gene is TRBJ1-2, the V gene TRBV5-4; 10 nucleotides line up with TRBD1. V lost 5 bases and J lost 6; bases outside the gene matches: 13. Germline assignment: CDR1 SGHNT and CDR2 YYREEE (reference sequence). CDR3 length: 16 amino acids. As DNA, the CDR3 is TGTGCCAGCAGTCCAGCCGCGGGACAGGGGTCGGATGGCTACACCTTC. Encoded protein: CASSPAAGQGSDGYTF.